These T cell receptor beta chains were read from a single sample in a study of blood T cell repertoires in COVID-19. Method: immunoSEQ multiplex PCR; TCRdb's copy keeps in-frame clones and lacks some. Of about 110,000 clones listed, around 78% were seen once; the top ten hold approximately 6.2%. The source material was peripheral blood. Source of these receptors: a man of 80 years or more with COVID-19, enrolled during active disease. Both conserved end residues are part of each CDR3. The D gene is left open where the match is weak. The size entry is marked missing in some rows and otherwise reads once, few, many or a size class.

v_gene	abundance	j_gene	d_gene	CDR3nt	CDR3aa
TRBV5-1	NA	TRBJ1-2	NA	TGCGCCAGCAGCTTGACGCCAGGCGACTATGGCTACACCTTC	CASSLTPGDYGYTF
TRBV2	NA	TRBJ2-1	NA	TGTGCCAGCAGAGGAAACAGTTACAATGAGCAGTTCTTC	CASRGNSYNEQFF
TRBV6-5	NA	TRBJ2-7	TRBD2	TGTGCCAGCAGTTACAGCCTAGCGGGAGGATACGAGCAGTACTTC	CASSYSLAGGYEQYF
TRBV5-6	NA	TRBJ2-7	NA	TGTGCCAGCAGCTTGATCAGGGGCTCCTACGAGCAGTACTTC	CASSLIRGSYEQYF
TRBV6-6	once	TRBJ1-6	TRBD1	TGTGCCAGCACCTCGGGACAGGGCCATTATAATTCACCCCTCCACTTT	CASTSGQGHYNSPLHF
TRBV28	NA	TRBJ1-5	NA	TGTGCCAGCAGTTTTCCACCTTTCGACCCGGGGGGGTATCAGCCCCAGCATTTT	CASSFPPFDPGGYQPQHF
TRBV6-2/TRBV6-3	NA	TRBJ2-1	TRBD2	TGTGCCAGCAGTTACGAGCGGGAGTTCTACAATGAGCAGTTCTTC	CASSYEREFYNEQFF
TRBV19	once	TRBJ2-7	NA	TGTGCCAGTAGTTTCGGACTGTCCTACGAGCAGTACTTC	CASSFGLSYEQYF
TRBV2	NA	TRBJ1-4	TRBD1	TGTGCCAGCAGGGGGACAGGGAATTTGCGTGAAAAACTGTTTTTT	CASRGTGNLREKLFF
TRBV24-1	NA	TRBJ1-5	NA	TGTGCCACCAGTGATGGGGGCTGGGGCAATCAGCCCCAGCATTTT	CATSDGGWGNQPQHF
TRBV5-1	NA	TRBJ2-7	NA	TGCGCCAGCAGCTTAGGCGGAGCTTCCTACGAGCAGTACTTC	CASSLGGASYEQYF
TRBV2	NA	TRBJ1-6	NA	TGTGCCAGCAGTCGAGAGGGTTCTTCACCCCTCCACTTT	CASSREGSSPLHF
TRBV2	few	TRBJ1-2	TRBD1	TGTGCCAGCAGTAGGGACAGGGATACTAACTATGGCTACACCTTC	CASSRDRDTNYGYTF
TRBV5-5	NA	TRBJ2-5	TRBD1	TGTGCCAGCAGCTTTGATTGGGACAGATACGAGACCCAGTACTTC	CASSFDWDRYETQYF
TRBV28	many	TRBJ1-5	NA	TGTGCCAGCAGTTTAGTGGCATCCGAGGGCAATCAGCCCCAGCATTTT	CASSLVASEGNQPQHF
TRBV18	NA	TRBJ2-1	TRBD2	TGTGCCAGCTCACGGGGACTAGCGGGAGCGGGAGAGCAGTTCTTC	CASSRGLAGAGEQFF
TRBV11-2	NA	TRBJ2-7	TRBD2	TGTGCCAGCAGCTTAGTAGCTAGCGGGAGCTCCTACGAGCAGTACTTC	CASSLVASGSSYEQYF
TRBV6-4	NA	TRBJ2-3	TRBD2	TGTGCCAGCAGCCCGACTAGCGGCACAGATACGCAGTATTTT	CASSPTSGTDTQYF
TRBV7-9	NA	TRBJ1-2	TRBD1	TGTGCCAGCAGCCCCTCTATGGGGACAGGGTATGGCTACACCTTC	CASSPSMGTGYGYTF
TRBV4-1	NA	TRBJ1-5	TRBD1	TGCGCCAGCAGCCTTTCAGAGACAGGGGTTAGCAATCAGCCCCAGCATTTT	CASSLSETGVSNQPQHF
TRBV7-9	NA	TRBJ1-6	NA	TGTGCCTCCAAAGTCACGCGGAATTCACCCCTCCACTTT	CASKVTRNSPLHF
TRBV19	once	TRBJ1-1	TRBD1	TGTGCCAGTAGTAGACAGGGAAGCACTGAAGCTTTCTTT	CASSRQGSTEAFF
TRBV27	few	TRBJ2-3	NA	TGTGCCAGCAGTCCCATTACTAGGGCCACAGATACGCAGTATTTT	CASSPITRATDTQYF
TRBV3-1/TRBV3-2	NA	TRBJ1-4	TRBD1	TGTGCCAGCAGCCGGACAGGGGCTAATGAAAAACTGTTTTTT	CASSRTGANEKLFF
TRBV19	NA	TRBJ2-6	NA	TGTGCCAGTACCGCCAGCTCTGGGGCCAACGTCCTGACTTTC	CASTASSGANVLTF
TRBV21-1	NA	TRBJ2-3	NA	TGTGCCAGCAGCAAAAGCGGAGCTAGCACAGATACGCAGTATTTT	CASSKSGASTDTQYF